Listed here are 20 T cell receptor beta chains from one sample, sequenced in a study of cytomegalovirus exposure and HLA in healthy donors (dated by TCRdb to about 2017). Receptor libraries were prepared by the immunoSEQ multiplex PCR assay. The multiplex PCR relied on a mix of 60 forward primers for TCR Vbeta segments and 13 reverse primers for TCR Jbeta segments. The source is immuneACCESS, and TCRdb retained only in-frame sequences with V and J called. Part of the clones is not carried over; for the studies checked, unresolved V genes explain less than half of this, and the remainder is unexplained. The sample table contains approximately 180,000 clones; only one count was recorded for 65% to 75% of them. Jointly, the top ten make up under 3% of the sample. The material sequenced was PBMCs. The receptors derive from a human donor in good health.

The chain carries TRBV7-2 and TRBJ2-3; D is possibly TRBD2 (5 bases). V lost 2 bases and J 0 bases, leaving 12 bases between the germline ends. The germline V gene encodes CDR1 SGHTA and CDR2 FQGNSA. This CDR3 region has 16 residues. The CDR3 reads CASSLLGRGSTDTQYF. For the CDR3, the DNA is TGTGCCAGCAGCTTACTCGGCCGGGGAAGCACAGATACGCAGTATTTT.

This rearrangement joins TRBV4-1 to TRBJ1-5; 8 bases align to TRBD1. CDR1 MGHRA and CDR2 YSYEKL come from the germline V gene. The CDR3 runs to 15 residues. Losses at the gene ends were 4 bases for V and 7 bases for J; bases not matched to a gene: 9. This chain's CDR3 is CASSPDRGTGQPQHF. In nucleotides, the CDR3 is TGCGCCAGCAGCCCTGACAGGGGTACAGGACAGCCCCAGCATTTT.

The chain recombines TRBV10-3 with TRBJ1-2; D perhaps matches TRBD1 (6 bases). The CDR3 loop spans 15 amino acids. Looked up from germline, CDR1 is ENHRY and CDR2 is SYGVKD. Trimming left V 3 bases short and J 0 bases short, with 11 bases between. The CDR3 coding sequence is TGTGCCATCAGTGAAGGGGGAGCAGCTAACTATGGCTACACCTTC. Translating gives CAISEGGAANYGYTF.

The chain carries TRBV30 and TRBJ2-2; D gene unclear. CDR1 and CDR2 from the germline V gene are GTSNPN and SVGIG (reference sequence). V was pared by 2 bases and J by 6 bases, with 4 bases between. The CDR3 consists of 11 residues. For the CDR3, the DNA is TGTGCCTGGAGTTCCGCCGGGGAGCTGTTTTTT. Translating it yields CAWSSAGELFF.

The rearrangement joins TRBV5-1 to TRBJ1-1, with 9 bases fitting TRBD1. Germline loops: CDR1 SGHRS, CDR2 YFSETQ. Trimming removed 2 bases from V and 8 bases from J; junction bases left unmatched: 4. The CDR3 runs 13 residues. CDR3 in amino acids: CASSLNRGREAFF. The CDR3 DNA sequence: TGCGCCAGCAGCTTAAACAGGGGGCGCGAAGCTTTCTTT.

V usage is TRBV29-1 and J usage is TRBJ2-5; D is perhaps TRBD2 (6 bases). V lost 4 bases and J lost 1, with 7 bases in between. CDR1 is SQVTM and CDR2 is ANQGSEA in the germline V gene. This CDR3 contains 12 residues. The CDR3 DNA reads TGCAGCGTTGGGGGGGTCCAAGAGACCCAGTACTTC. Its protein is CSVGGVQETQYF. Variable domain in full (rest from reference TRBV29-1 and TRBJ2-5): SAVISQKPSRDICQRGTSLTIQCQVDSQVTMMFWYRQQPGQSLTLIATANQGSEATYESGFVIDKFPISRPNLTFSTLTVSNMSPEDSSIYLCSVGGVQETQYFGPGTRLLVL.

The chain has TRBV11-2 and TRBJ2-7, with D possibly matching TRBD2 (5 bases). The CDR3 is made up of 13 amino acids. Germline V CDR1 and CDR2: SGHAT, FQNNGV. V was cut by 5 bases and J by 2 bases, with 10 bases left in between. This CDR3 reads CASSLSETYEQYF. CDR3 nucleotide sequence: TGTGCCAGCAGCCTTAGCGAGACCTACGAGCAGTACTTC.

This clone was seen more than once but under ten times. The chain links TRBV6-1 to TRBJ2-3; 10 positions match TRBD2. V dropped 7 bases and J dropped 4; count of bases not matched to a gene: 11. CDR3 size: 16 residues. The germline V gene has CDR1 MNHNS and CDR2 SASEGT. The chain's CDR3 is CASKEAGGPSPDTQYF. The CDR3, as DNA: TGTGCCAGCAAGGAAGCGGGGGGGCCCAGTCCAGATACGCAGTATTTT.

The chain uses TRBV18 and TRBJ2-7; 10 nucleotides agree with TRBD1. The CDR3 has 13 residues. Trimming at V came to 6 bases and at J to 7 bases, leaving 6 bases not matched to a gene. CDR1 is KGHSH and CDR2 is LQKENI in the germline V gene. CDR3 nucleotide sequence: TGTGCCAGCTCGCCCGGGACAGGGGAGGAGCAGTACTTC. This gives the protein CASSPGTGEEQYF.

The genes are TRBV28 and TRBJ2-2; weak D call: TRBD2 (6 bases). Trimming cost V 1 base and J 5 bases, with 14 bases left between them. This CDR3 is 16 amino acids long. In germline, CDR1 is MDHEN, CDR2 SYDVKM. The CDR3 bases are TGTGCCAGCAGTTTATTGGGGGGATGGAATACCGGGGAGCTGTTTTTT. It translates to CASSLLGGWNTGELFF.

The sample holds a few counts of this clone. The chain combines TRBV19 with TRBJ1-5; 7 bases agree with TRBD1. The CDR3 is made up of 13 amino acids. V was pared by 7 bases and J by 6 bases, with 6 bases of the junction left unmatched. The germline V gene encodes CDR1 LNHDA and CDR2 SQIVND (reference sequence). CDR3 coding DNA: TGTGCCAGTACCGACAGGGTTTCTCAGCCCCAGCATTTT. It encodes CASTDRVSQPQHF.

The chain is built from TRBV2 and TRBJ1-5, with TRBD1 matching over 7 bases. After removal of 5 bases from V and 4 bases from J, the junction contained 5 bases not matched to a gene. This CDR3 contains 14 residues. Looked up from germline, CDR1 is SNHLY and CDR2 is FYNNEI. CDR3 coding DNA: TGTGCCAGCAGTCTTGGGACAGCTAATCAGCCCCAGCATTTT. Translation gives CASSLGTANQPQHF. The variable domain in full, completed from reference TRBV2 and TRBJ1-5, reads EPEVTQTPSHQVTQMGQEVILRCVPISNHLYFYWYRQILGQKVEFLVSFYNNEISEKSEIFDDQFSVERPDGSNFTLKIRSTKLEDSAMYFCASSLGTANQPQHFGDGTRLSIL.

The gene calls are TRBV5-5 and TRBJ2-3; the D gene is possibly TRBD2 (6 bases). Germline V gene sequence: CDR1 SGHKS, CDR2 YYEKEE (reference sequence). Deletions cut 1 base from V and 2 bases from J, with 8 bases between. The CDR3 consists of 14 residues. The CDR3 loop is CASSLWGDTDTQYF. The CDR3 DNA sequence: TGTGCCAGCAGCTTGTGGGGGGACACAGATACGCAGTATTTT.

V and J are TRBV7-9 and TRBJ2-5; TRBD2 aligns across 7 bases. Germline CDR1 is SEHNR and CDR2 is FQNEAQ (reference sequence). This CDR3 comprises 16 residues. Unmatched junction bases numbered 12, after V lost 5 bases and J lost 3 bases. CDR3 amino acids: CASSPPAREGKETQYF. CDR3 coding DNA: TGTGCCAGCAGCCCCCCCGCCAGGGAGGGTAAAGAGACCCAGTACTTC.

This clone was counted a few times. The chain is built from TRBV6-5 and TRBJ2-3; D is unclear. The CDR3 is 12 residues long. Germline values: CDR1 MNHEY, CDR2 SVGAGI. V was clipped by 6 bases and J by 4 bases, with 8 bases between them. Here the CDR3 reads CASRETADTQYF. CDR3 sequence (DNA): TGTGCCAGCAGGGAGACGGCAGATACGCAGTATTTT.

The chain is built from TRBV5-1 and TRBJ2-5; 7 bases fit TRBD1. The CDR3 extends over 14 amino acids. Losses at the gene ends were 3 bases for V and 1 base for J; bases not matched to a gene: 3. Germline lookup yields CDR1 SGHRS and CDR2 YFSETQ. The CDR3 sequence is CASSSYRGQETQYF. CDR3 DNA: TGCGCCAGCAGCTCCTACAGGGGCCAAGAGACCCAGTACTTC.

The sample holds one count of this clone. The CDR3 region has the DNA TGTGCCAGTACCTTGAAGGCCGGGACTAGCGCTACCGGGGAGCTGTTTTTT. Encoded protein: CASTLKAGTSATGELFF. The rearrangement uses TRBV19 and TRBJ2-2, with 10 bases lining up with TRBD2. Germline V gene sequence: CDR1 LNHDA, CDR2 SQIVND (reference sequence). The CDR3 has 17 amino acids. With 7 bases clipped from V and 5 bases from J, the junction kept 13 bases outside the gene matches.

The CDR3 coding sequence is TGTGCCTGGAGTACAGGGGGGTATAGCAATCAGCCCCAGCATTTT. This gives the protein CAWSTGGYSNQPQHF. This sequence joins TRBV30 and TRBJ1-5; 8 bases line up with TRBD1. The CDR3 consists of 15 residues. Trimming took 2 bases from V and 0 from J; bases not matched to a gene: 3. The germline V gene encodes CDR1 GTSNPN and CDR2 SVGIG (reference sequence).

This clone turned up a few times. The chain carries TRBV4-1 and TRBJ1-4, with 7 bases fitting TRBD1. Trimming took 6 bases from V and 7 from J; bases not matched to a gene: 5. The CDR3 runs to 13 residues. Germline CDR1 MGHRA, CDR2 YSYEKL. The CDR3 spells CASRPGGGEKLFF. For the CDR3, the DNA is TGCGCCAGCAGACCAGGGGGTGGTGAAAAACTGTTTTTT.

This chain joins TRBV7-9 and TRBJ2-7, with 8 positions matching TRBD1. The V gene's germline CDR1 is SEHNR and CDR2 FQNEAQ (reference sequence). Germline trimming cut 4 bases from V and 4 bases from J; bases unmatched to any gene: 6. CDR3 length: 14 amino acids. CDR3 coding DNA: TGTGCCAGCAGCTCATGGACAGGGAGATACGAGCAGTACTTC. It is translated as CASSSWTGRYEQYF.